The 9 T cell receptor beta chains presented below share a single source sample, sequenced in a study of blood T cells in healthy people across ages. Next came a second PCR, run for about 6 to 11 cycles, which used a sample-barcoded 5' primer along with a J-beta primer mix. TCRdb re-called the 5' RACE reads with MiXCR, one entry per CDR3 protein. The table has about 1,500,000 distinct CDR3 sequences, roughly 27% seen once. Sequencing was done on a sample of blood. The source is a woman in her twenties or thirties in good health.

The V and J genes are TRBV20-1 and TRBJ2-1; 7 bases fit TRBD2. CDR3 length equals 15 residues. Per germline, CDR1 DFQATT and CDR2 SNEGSKA (reference sequence). Trimming took 0 bases from V and 5 from J; bases not matched to a gene: 7. The CDR3 DNA is TGCAGTGCTAGAGAGAGGAGCGGGAACGACAATGAGCAGTTCTTC. It translates to CSARERSGNDNEQFF.

The chain has TRBV20-1 and TRBJ2-1; 7 bases line up with TRBD2. The CDR3 spans 13 residues. The junction had 6 bases not matched to a gene; V was cut back by 5 bases and J by 5 bases. The germline CDR1 and CDR2 sequences are DFQATT and SNEGSKA (reference sequence). CDR3 sequence reads: CSAESGAHNEQFF. The CDR3 region has the DNA TGCAGTGCTGAGAGCGGGGCCCACAATGAGCAGTTCTTC.

CDR3 loop: CASSRTSGSLRDTQYF. The CDR3 DNA reads TGTGCCAGCAGCCGGACAAGCGGGAGCTTAAGAGATACGCAGTATTTT. The rearrangement uses TRBV9 and TRBJ2-3; TRBD2 aligns across 8 bases. V gave up 4 bases and J gave up 5 bases; unmatched junction bases: 12. CDR3 length: 16 amino acids. Germline V gene lookup returns CDR1 SGDLS and CDR2 YYNGEE.

The CDR3 coding sequence is TGTGCCAGCACCCCTAGCGGGGTGCAAAATGAGCAGTTCTTC. Translated: CASTPSGVQNEQFF. The chain uses TRBV2 and TRBJ2-1; TRBD2 agrees at 9 bases. The CDR3 sequence is 14 residues long. V dropped 7 bases and J dropped 7; count of bases not matched to a gene: 8. CDR1 SNHLY and CDR2 FYNNEI come from the germline V gene.

This clonotype appeared many times. The chain links TRBV7-3 to TRBJ2-1; D is undetermined. Trimming pared 5 bases from V and 10 bases from J, leaving 21 bases between. Per the germline V gene, CDR1 is SGHTA and CDR2 is FQGTGA. The CDR3 sequence is 15 residues long. The CDR3 nucleotides read TGTGCCAGCAGCACCACGTCCGGGCCGGCCCCCGAGCAGTTCTTC. As protein: CASSTTSGPAPEQFF.

V and J are TRBV2 and TRBJ1-6; 7 nucleotides agree with TRBD1. J lost 7 bases, V lost 7 bases, and 7 bases had no gene match. The CDR3 loop spans 14 amino acids. Germline CDR1 reads SNHLY; CDR2 reads FYNNEI. The DNA for the CDR3 is TGTGCCAGCAAGCGGCTGACAGGGAATTCACCCCTCCACTTT. Translating it yields CASKRLTGNSPLHF.

The chain has TRBV6-6 and TRBJ2-4, with 7 bases fitting TRBD2. There are 14 residues in the CDR3. Germline CDR1 is MNHNY and CDR2 is SVGAGI (reference sequence). The J segment lost 6 bases and the V segment lost 2 bases, leaving 4 bases of the junction unmatched. The CDR3 nucleotides are TGTGCCAGCAGTTACGAAGCGGGGCGAAACATTCAGTACTTC. Protein product: CASSYEAGRNIQYF.

This clonotype appeared a few times. A much larger clone sits a single nucleotide away, making a read error possible. The chain recombines TRBV14 with TRBJ2-7; 8 positions agree with TRBD1. This CDR3 comprises 14 residues. Germline V gene lookup returns CDR1 SGHDN and CDR2 FVKESK. The J segment lost 6 bases and the V segment lost 8 bases, leaving 12 bases of the junction unmatched. The CDR3 reads CASAPRTGYGEQYF. The CDR3 DNA is TGTGCCAGCGCCCCCCGGACAGGGTATGGCGAGCAGTACTTC.

There are a few counts of this clonotype. The chain links TRBV9 to TRBJ2-3; 10 nucleotides match TRBD1. Germline V gives CDR1 SGDLS, CDR2 YYNGEE. The junction had 7 bases not matched to a gene; V was cut back by 4 bases and J by 2 bases. This CDR3 has 16 amino acids. This CDR3 reads CASSTRTGGITDTQYF. The CDR3 DNA is TGTGCCAGCAGCACCCGGACAGGGGGGATCACAGATACGCAGTATTTT.